This T cell receptor (beta chain) was identified during a study of shared clonotypes between healthy human individuals. The repertoire was sequenced with immunoSEQ multiplex PCR; TCRdb's copy has only in-frame clones and lacks some. The table lists roughly 1,100,000 clones, around 76% of them singletons, with around 1.5% in the top ten. Between the trimmed V and J ends, which lost 2 bases and 2 bases, there was a span of 5 bases. CDR3 size: 12 residues. Germline lookup yields CDR1 GTSNPN and CDR2 SVGIG (reference sequence). Sequenced input: memory CD4+ T cells sorted from blood. Regarding subset: CD45RA-negative fraction. V is TRBV30 and J is TRBJ2-3; D is undetermined. The receptor was isolated from a man between 18 and 29 years old in good health. CDR3 bases: TGTGCCTGGAGTCGGAACACAGATACGCAGTATTTT. Translated, it gives CAWSRNTDTQYF.